This passage covers 13 T cell receptor beta chains from one sample sequenced in a study of T cell responses to AZD1222 COVID-19 vaccine. Repertoires were generated with immunoSEQ multiplex PCR, while TCRdb's copy carries only in-frame clones and drops some. The sample comprises about 140,000 clones, about 91% of which are singletons, and 3.6% rests with the top ten. The sample consisted of peripheral blood, taken 28 days after the second AZD1222 dose. Receptors originate from an adult who received the AZD1222 COVID-19 vaccine.

The J gene is TRBJ1-4, the V gene TRBV14, with D unclear. The CDR3 is 15 residues long. Trimming removed 4 bases at V and 1 base at J, with 10 bases between. Germline CDR1 SGHDN, CDR2 FVKESK. The DNA for the CDR3 is TGTGCCAGCAGCCGCACGTTACTAACTAATGAAAAACTGTTTTTT. Translating gives CASSRTLLTNEKLFF.

The CDR3 sequence: CASSLLGTQYF. CDR3 DNA sequence: TGTGCCAGCAGTTTATTGGGTACGCAGTATTTT. The chain uses TRBV27 and TRBJ2-3, with unresolved D. This CDR3 has 11 residues. Germline lookup yields CDR1 MNHEY and CDR2 SMNVEV (reference sequence). Trimming took off 1 base at V and 8 bases at J, with 4 bases between the two ends.

The rearrangement uses TRBV2 and TRBJ2-5; no clear D gene. CDR1 and CDR2 from the germline V gene are SNHLY and FYNNEI. The CDR3 has 14 amino acids. Deletions cut 1 base from V and 2 bases from J, with 8 bases between. CDR3 sequence reads: CASSEGTEQETQYF. The CDR3 coding sequence is TGTGCCAGCAGTGAAGGGACGGAACAAGAGACCCAGTACTTC.

The CDR3 loop reads CASSPYRGQTEAFF. The DNA of the CDR3 is TGTGCCAGCAGCCCCTATAGGGGGCAGACTGAAGCTTTCTTT. V usage is TRBV6-2 or TRBV6-3 and J usage is TRBJ1-1, with 7 bases that match TRBD1. Germline V CDR1 and CDR2: MNHEY, SVGEGT. V was pared by 6 bases and J by 5 bases, with 9 bases of the junction left unmatched. This CDR3 has 14 amino acids.

The chain links TRBV6-6 to TRBJ1-4; no definite D call. Germline values: CDR1 MNHNY, CDR2 SVGAGI (reference sequence). V was trimmed by 0 bases and J by 6 bases, leaving 2 bases between them. CDR3 size: 12 residues. This chain's CDR3 is CASSYSDEKLFF. CDR3 DNA: TGTGCCAGCAGTTACTCGGATGAAAAACTGTTTTTT.

The chain recombines TRBV28 with TRBJ1-4, with a possible D match to TRBD1 (6 bases). This CDR3 has 14 amino acids. CDR1 and CDR2 from the germline V gene are MDHEN and SYDVKM. The V gene lost 6 bases and the J gene lost 7 bases, with 15 bases spanning the gap. The CDR3 DNA is TGTGCCAGCAGGCCTGAGGGGGGTGGTGAAAAACTGTTTTTT. It translates to CASRPEGGGEKLFF.

The chain links TRBV4-3 to TRBJ2-1; TRBD2 aligns across 10 bases. Losses at the gene ends were 4 bases for V and 9 bases for J; bases not matched to a gene: 15. There are 17 residues in the CDR3. The V gene's germline CDR1 is LGHNA and CDR2 YSLEER. For the CDR3, the DNA is TGCGCCAGCAGCCGCCTCATTAGCGGGAGGCCGGGGGGTGAGCAGTTCTTC. It codes for CASSRLISGRPGGEQFF.

The chain is built from TRBV27 and TRBJ1-6; D gene ambiguous. Germline V lookup: CDR1 MNHEY, CDR2 SMNVEV (reference sequence). Trimming removed 2 bases at V and 8 bases at J, with 16 bases between. This CDR3 has 16 amino acids. CDR3 nucleotides: TGTGCCAGCAGTTTAACCCGGACCGGTATTCATTCACCCCTCCACTTT. This encodes CASSLTRTGIHSPLHF.

This clone occurred once. The chain joins TRBV28 to TRBJ2-2, with TRBD2 matching 10 bases. V lost 4 bases to trimming and J lost 6 bases; unmatched junction nucleotides: 5. This CDR3 is built from 15 residues. Germline loops: CDR1 MDHEN, CDR2 SYDVKM. CDR3 residues: CASSSSGSSSGELFF. As DNA, the CDR3 is TGTGCCAGCAGTTCTAGCGGGAGTTCTTCCGGGGAGCTGTTTTTT.

The chain recombines TRBV7-9 with TRBJ2-1; 10 nucleotides line up with TRBD1. The CDR3 has 15 amino acids. From germline, CDR1 is SEHNR and CDR2 FQNEAQ (reference sequence). V dropped 2 bases and J dropped 8; count of bases not matched to a gene: 6. As DNA, the CDR3 is TGTGCCAGCAGCTTATGGGACAGGGGAGTTTATGAGCAGTTCTTC. Protein product: CASSLWDRGVYEQFF.

V and J are TRBV30 and TRBJ1-2; 8 nucleotides line up with TRBD1. V lost 4 bases, J lost 8 bases, and 3 bases stayed unmatched. Germline CDR1 GTSNPN, CDR2 SVGIG (reference sequence). This CDR3 region has 11 residues. CDR3 sequence reads: CAWTGGRGYTF. The CDR3 bases are TGTGCCTGGACAGGGGGCCGGGGCTACACCTTC.

The rearrangement joins TRBV15 to TRBJ1-1; D is unclear. Germline V CDR1 and CDR2: LNHNV, YYDKDF (reference sequence). Deletions cut 0 bases from V and 3 bases from J, with 5 bases between. The CDR3 covers 13 residues. CDR3 protein: CATSRDWHTEAFF. CDR3 in DNA: TGTGCCACCAGCAGAGATTGGCACACTGAAGCTTTCTTT.

The chain uses TRBV9 and TRBJ2-2; D is undetermined. Germline V gives CDR1 SGDLS, CDR2 YYNGEE. The CDR3 has 12 amino acids. Deletions cut 6 bases from V and 6 bases from J, with 9 bases between. The CDR3 DNA reads as TGTGCCAGCACCCGGGTCCCCGGGGAGCTGTTTTTT. Translating it yields CASTRVPGELFF.